This T cell receptor beta chain was found in a study of cytomegalovirus exposure and HLA in healthy donors. A word on this clone: Its specificity is unknown.

PCR employed 60 Vbeta and 13 Jbeta primers. Measured with immunoSEQ multiplex PCR; TCRdb has only the in-frame clones, and not every one. In the table there are hundreds of thousands of clones, almost 80% of which are singletons. General study findings and limits: It was likely that a cluster of highly shared sequence variants was a sequencing artifact.

Germline V gene lookup returns CDR1 WNHNN and CDR2 SYGVQD (reference sequence). Trimming stripped 0 bases from V and 13 bases from J, with 13 bases between. This CDR3 has 13 residues. This TCR came from a male donor in good health and CMV-seronegative. The chain employs TRBV10-1 and TRBJ2-1; D might be TRBD1 (5 bases). The sequenced sample consisted of PBMCs. The CDR3 region is CASSESPQGHQFF. The DNA for the CDR3 is TGCGCCAGCAGTGAGTCCCCCCAGGGTCACCAGTTCTTC.